What follows are 23 T cell receptor beta chains derived from one specimen sequenced in a study of post-analysis software for immune sequencing data. No antigen is known for these receptors. Whole-study results and caveats: TRBV5-6, TRBV5-1 and TRBV20-1 were among a handful of TRBV segments more frequent in patients than controls.

Every TCR beta cDNA library bore unique molecular identifiers. TCRdb ran MiXCR on the PCR reads and lists one entry per CDR3 protein. The data contain fewer than 550,000 distinct CDR3 sequences, approximately 31% of them singletons. Source material: blood. The source is a girl under 18 with multiple sclerosis.

The CDR3 is CASSYRQGASYGYTF. Written as DNA, the CDR3 is TGTGCCAGCAGTTACCGGCAGGGCGCGTCTTATGGCTACACCTTC. The chain links TRBV6-5 to TRBJ1-2, with D perhaps matching TRBD1 (5 bases). Looked up from germline, CDR1 is MNHEY and CDR2 is SVGAGI. The CDR3 extends over 15 amino acids. The V and J ends lost 2 bases and 5 bases respectively, with 15 bases between them.

This chain links TRBV9 with TRBJ2-1; 11 bases fit TRBD2. The length of the CDR3 is 16 residues. The V gene's germline CDR1 is SGDLS and CDR2 YYNGEE. After removal of 4 bases from V and 4 bases from J, the junction contained 7 bases not matched to a gene. CDR3 in DNA: TGTGCCAGCAGCACCACGGCTAGCGGGGGGTACAATGAGCAGTTCTTC. It translates to CASSTTASGGYNEQFF.

This chain uses TRBV12-5 with TRBJ1-1; TRBD1 might be the D (5 bases). The CDR3 is 17 amino acids. Germline CDR1 and CDR2: LGHNT and FRNRAP. V shed 2 bases and J shed 3 bases, with 19 bases lying between them. CDR3 sequence reads: CASGLPGRGTIDTEAFF. The CDR3 DNA sequence: TGTGCTAGTGGTTTGCCGGGACGGGGGACGATCGACACTGAAGCTTTCTTT.

The chain uses TRBV5-1 and TRBJ1-1; 7 bases agree with TRBD1. The CDR3 is 16 amino acids. CDR1 SGHRS and CDR2 YFSETQ come from the germline V gene. Trimming at V came to 3 bases and at J to 1 base, leaving 9 bases not matched to a gene. DNA for the CDR3: TGCGCCAGCAGCTGGGGACGGGCAGGGGGGAACACTGAAGCTTTCTTT. Residues: CASSWGRAGGNTEAFF.

The genes are TRBV5-1 and TRBJ2-3; 12 nucleotides line up with TRBD2. Unmatched junction bases numbered 5, after V lost 7 bases and J lost 5 bases. This CDR3 region has 14 residues. Germline loops: CDR1 SGHRS, CDR2 YFSETQ. CDR3 region: CASLPTSGGDTQYF. The CDR3, as DNA: TGCGCCAGCCTACCGACTAGCGGGGGAGATACGCAGTATTTT.

This clonotype showed up just a few times. The chain employs TRBV20-1 and TRBJ2-3, with 7 bases that match TRBD2. CDR1 and CDR2 from the germline V gene are DFQATT and SNEGSKA (reference sequence). This CDR3 has 13 amino acids. V lost 5 bases, J lost 4 bases, and 6 bases stayed unmatched. Written as DNA, the CDR3 is TGCAGTGCTGCTAGCGGTGGGGCAGATACGCAGTATTTT. Its protein product is CSAASGGADTQYF.

The chain has TRBV4-1 and TRBJ1-5; possibly TRBD1 for D (6 bases). From germline, CDR1 is MGHRA and CDR2 YSYEKL. V was trimmed by 3 bases and J by 2 bases, leaving 14 bases between them. The CDR3 is 16 amino acids. Here the CDR3 reads CASSQYRDTRNQPQHF. CDR3 bases: TGCGCCAGCAGCCAGTACCGGGACACTCGCAATCAGCCCCAGCATTTT.

The rearrangement uses TRBV3-1 and TRBJ2-7, with 10 nucleotides matching TRBD2. The CDR3 contains 14 residues. Germline V lookup: CDR1 LGHDT, CDR2 YNNKEL (reference sequence). Trimming took 1 base from V and 3 from J; bases not matched to a gene: 0. The CDR3, as DNA: TGTGCCAGCAGCCAAGGGACTAGCGGCTACGAGCAGTACTTC. Encoded protein: CASSQGTSGYEQYF.

Written as DNA, the CDR3 is TGTGCCAGCAAATCTCAAGGGGGCGCCTCTCAGCCCCAGCATTTT. It yields the protein CASKSQGGASQPQHF. The chain carries TRBV6-5 and TRBJ1-5, with 7 bases fitting TRBD1. The CDR3 spans 15 residues. Germline CDR1 is MNHEY and CDR2 is SVGAGI. J lost 6 bases, V lost 7 bases, and 12 bases had no gene match.

This clonotype showed up just a few times. This chain connects TRBV20-1 to TRBJ2-1, with 10 bases matching TRBD2. This CDR3 has 16 amino acids. Germline loops: CDR1 DFQATT, CDR2 SNEGSKA (reference sequence). Losses at the gene ends were 1 base for V and 7 bases for J; bases not matched to a gene: 10. CDR3 sequence: CSARALSGGAENEQFF. CDR3 coding DNA: TGCAGTGCTAGAGCCCTCAGCGGGGGGGCCGAGAATGAGCAGTTCTTC.

The chain's CDR3 is CASSAGTEGVQTQYF. DNA of the CDR3: TGTGCCAGCAGCGCCGGGACAGAGGGAGTTCAGACCCAGTACTTC. The gene calls are TRBV7-9 and TRBJ2-5; 7 nucleotides line up with TRBD1. The V gene's germline CDR1 is SEHNR and CDR2 FQNEAQ (reference sequence). This CDR3 comprises 15 residues. Trimming removed 5 bases from V and 6 bases from J; junction bases left unmatched: 12.

A few counts support this clonotype. The gene calls are TRBV29-1 and TRBJ2-5, with no clear D. Between the trimmed V and J ends, which lost 3 bases and 5 bases, there was a span of 7 bases. This CDR3 is 11 amino acids long. Germline CDR1 and CDR2: SQVTM and ANQGSEA. The CDR3 here is CSVDIGETQYF. CDR3 DNA: TGCAGCGTTGACATAGGGGAGACCCAGTACTTC.

The chain couples TRBV11-1 to TRBJ2-3; 7 bases are a match to TRBD1. The junction had 9 bases not matched to a gene; V was cut back by 5 bases and J by 4 bases. Germline loops: CDR1 SGHAT, CDR2 FQDESV (reference sequence). This CDR3 comprises 15 residues. The CDR3 spells CASSAGTVTSDTQYF. The CDR3 DNA reads as TGTGCCAGCAGCGCCGGGACAGTCACATCAGATACGCAGTATTTT.

In its sample, this clonotype was seen a few times. V is TRBV5-1 and J is TRBJ2-4, with D perhaps matching TRBD2 (6 bases). The CDR3 has 14 residues. The germline CDR1 and CDR2 sequences are SGHRS and YFSETQ. V was shortened by 4 bases and J by 8 bases, with 16 bases between the two germline ends. This CDR3 reads CASSPGTQWHIQYF. The CDR3 coding sequence is TGCGCCAGCAGCCCGGGGACTCAATGGCACATTCAGTACTTC.

The sample holds a few counts of this clonotype. The V call is TRBV7-9, the J call TRBJ2-7; D possibly corresponds to TRBD2 (5 bases). The CDR3 runs to 15 residues. V was pared by 5 bases and J by 2 bases, with 16 bases between. Germline loops: CDR1 SEHNR, CDR2 FQNEAQ (reference sequence). The CDR3 loop reads CASSPTSPPPYEQYF. CDR3 sequence (DNA): TGTGCCAGCAGCCCCACTAGTCCCCCCCCCTACGAGCAGTACTTC.

This clonotype was counted only a few times. The V and J genes are TRBV12-3 or TRBV12-4 and TRBJ2-7, with 10 nucleotides matching TRBD1. The CDR3 has 16 residues. Losses at the gene ends were 6 bases for V and 6 bases for J; bases not matched to a gene: 14. CDR3 sequence: CASSTRLPGQGSEQYF. In nucleotides, the CDR3 is TGTGCCAGCAGCACCCGGTTGCCGGGACAGGGGTCCGAGCAGTACTTC.

In this sample, this clonotype turned up a few times. The J gene is TRBJ1-2, the V gene TRBV15, with D perhaps TRBD1 (5 bases). Germline CDR1 and CDR2: LNHNV and YYDKDF (reference sequence). CDR3 length equals 16 residues. Trimming removed 2 bases at V and 4 bases at J, with 17 bases between. CDR3 sequence reads: CATSRIPTAGRYGYTF. The CDR3, as DNA: TGTGCCACCAGCAGAATCCCGACGGCAGGGCGCTATGGCTACACCTTC. Filled out from reference TRBV15 and TRBJ1-2, the complete variable domain reads DAMVIQNPRYQVTQFGKPVTLSCSQTLNHNVMYWYQQKSSQAPKLLFHYYDKDFNNEADTPDNFQSRRPNTSFCFLDIRSPGLGDTAMYLCATSRIPTAGRYGYTFGSGTRLTVV.

The chain is built from TRBV5-1 and TRBJ2-7; D is ambiguous. The CDR3 covers 14 residues. Germline V gene sequence: CDR1 SGHRS, CDR2 YFSETQ. V was pared by 4 bases and J by 4 bases, with 15 bases between. CDR3 sequence reads: CASSRIRASYEQYF. In nucleotides, the CDR3 is TGCGCCAGCAGCCGGATCCGAGCCTCTTACGAGCAGTACTTC. The variable domain in full, with the rest retrieved from reference TRBV5-1 and TRBJ2-7, is KAGVTQTPRYLIKTRGQQVTLSCSPISGHRSVSWYQQTPGQGLQFLFEYFSETQRNKGNFPGRFSGRQFSNSRSEMNVSTLELGDSALYLCASSRIRASYEQYFGPGTRLTVT.

This clonotype came up many times. J is TRBJ2-1 and V is TRBV12-3 or TRBV12-4, with unresolved D. The CDR3 extends over 12 amino acids. With 5 bases removed from V and 8 bases from J, the gap between germline ends came to 10 bases. The CDR3 reads CASSPTADEQFF. CDR3 in DNA: TGTGCCAGCAGTCCGACGGCGGATGAGCAGTTCTTC.

The chain recombines TRBV4-1 with TRBJ2-6, with D perhaps matching TRBD1 (6 bases). The CDR3 has 19 amino acids. In germline, CDR1 is MGHRA, CDR2 YSYEKL. V lost 0 bases, J lost 0 bases, and 15 bases lay in between. The CDR3 here is CASSQEGRGTHSGANVLTF. CDR3 sequence (DNA): TGCGCCAGCAGCCAAGAGGGCAGGGGAACGCACTCTGGGGCCAACGTCCTGACTTTC.

The chain carries TRBV5-1 and TRBJ2-1; no clear D. Germline V gene sequence: CDR1 SGHRS, CDR2 YFSETQ. V was clipped by 0 bases and J by 6 bases, with 10 bases between them. CDR3 length: 14 amino acids. The chain's CDR3 is CASSLVAAVNEQFF. The CDR3 DNA reads TGCGCCAGCAGCTTGGTAGCCGCGGTCAATGAGCAGTTCTTC.

This clonotype was observed a few times. This chain joins TRBV9 and TRBJ2-3, with D hard to call. V was pared by 2 bases and J by 5 bases, with 6 bases between. The CDR3 extends over 12 amino acids. Germline V gene sequence: CDR1 SGDLS, CDR2 YYNGEE. Written as DNA, the CDR3 is TGTGCCAGCAGCGTGGAGCTAGATACGCAGTATTTT. Encoded protein: CASSVELDTQYF.

The rearrangement uses TRBV20-1 and TRBJ1-1; 7 bases map to TRBD1. CDR1 is DFQATT, CDR2 SNEGSKA, per germline (reference sequence). The CDR3 loop spans 13 amino acids. Trimming removed 3 bases from V and 5 bases from J; junction bases left unmatched: 6. The CDR3 region is CSASLRGNTEAFF. The DNA for the CDR3 is TGCAGTGCTAGTCTCAGGGGGAATACTGAAGCTTTCTTT.